The 19 T cell receptor beta chains presented below share a single source sample, sequenced in a study of T cell responses to AZD1222 COVID-19 vaccine. Using immunoSEQ multiplex PCR, the repertoire was profiled, and TCRdb retains in-frame clones only, with some absent. The table lists about 190,000 clones, 90% to 95% of them singletons, with 7.5% to 9.5% in the top ten. The sample was peripheral blood, taken on day 0 of AZD1222 vaccination. These TCRs come from an adult in good health.

V is TRBV9 and J is TRBJ1-4, with TRBD1 as a possible D gene (5 bases). The CDR3 totals 15 residues. The V end was cut by 3 bases, the J end by 4 bases, with 13 bases between. Germline CDR1 and CDR2: SGDLS and YYNGEE. The CDR3 region is CASSDHGTYNEKLFF. The CDR3 DNA reads as TGTGCCAGCAGCGATCACGGGACCTATAATGAAAAACTGTTTTTT.

This rearrangement joins TRBV15 to TRBJ1-2, with D uncertain. Germline V gene data show CDR1 as LNHNV and CDR2 as YYDKDF (reference sequence). This CDR3 has 16 residues. With 0 bases removed from V and 7 bases from J, the gap between germline ends came to 18 bases. CDR3 sequence reads: CATSREPSVGPGGYTF. The CDR3 nucleotides read TGTGCCACCAGCAGAGAGCCCTCGGTGGGTCCCGGTGGCTACACCTTC.

The chain joins TRBV9 to TRBJ1-1; D is uncertain. Trimming removed 0 bases at V and 1 base at J, with 7 bases between. Germline V gene sequence: CDR1 SGDLS, CDR2 YYNGEE. CDR3 length equals 14 residues. The CDR3 nucleotides are TGTGCCAGCAGCGTAGGGACTGCGAACACTGAAGCTTTCTTT. This sequence encodes CASSVGTANTEAFF. Together with reference TRBV9 and TRBJ1-1, the CDR3 gives the full variable domain: DSGVTQTPKHLITATGQRVTLRCSPRSGDLSVYWYQQSLDQGLQFLIQYYNGEERAKGNILERFSAQQFPDLHSELNLSSLELGDSALYFCASSVGTANTEAFFGQGTRLTVV.

This clone has only one observation. The chain joins TRBV12-3 or TRBV12-4 to TRBJ2-7; D remains ambiguous. The CDR3 has 12 amino acids. V shed 6 bases and J shed 9 bases, with 15 bases lying between them. The CDR3, as DNA: TGTGCCAGCAGCCCCGGTCTCTGGGGGCAGTACTTC. Translation: CASSPGLWGQYF.

Note on this clone: Other nucleotide sequences from this sample produce the same CDR3. CDR3 residues: CASSLRYEQYF. For the CDR3, the DNA is TGTGCCAGCAGTTTGCGCTACGAGCAGTACTTC. The genes are TRBV28 and TRBJ2-7; D uncertain. The CDR3 runs to 11 residues. CDR1 MDHEN and CDR2 SYDVKM come from the germline V gene. V was clipped by 3 bases and J by 3 bases, with 3 bases between them. Together with reference TRBV28 and TRBJ2-7, the CDR3 gives the full variable domain: DVKVTQSSRYLVKRTGEKVFLECVQDMDHENMFWYRQDPGLGLRLIYFSYDVKMKEKGDIPEGYSVSREKKERFSLILESASTNQTSMYLCASSLRYEQYFGPGTRLTVT.

V is TRBV30 and J is TRBJ1-5, with D unresolved. V gave up 1 base and J gave up 4 bases, with 11 bases separating them. Germline V CDR1 and CDR2: GTSNPN, SVGIG (reference sequence). The CDR3 contains 14 residues. CDR3 protein: CAWSEPFDNQPQHF. Written as DNA, the CDR3 is TGTGCCTGGAGTGAACCCTTCGATAATCAGCCCCAGCATTTT.

The chain couples TRBV2 to TRBJ1-1; D is undetermined. The CDR3 runs 13 residues. Trimming took 6 bases from V and 9 from J, leaving 17 bases between them. Germline-derived CDR1 and CDR2 are SNHLY and FYNNEI. The CDR3 loop is CASSTNEALKAFF. DNA of the CDR3: TGTGCCAGCAGCACAAATGAGGCGTTGAAAGCTTTCTTT.

The table lists this clone with a count of one. The chain is built from TRBV6-5 and TRBJ1-3; D is unresolved. Per germline, CDR1 MNHEY and CDR2 SVGAGI. This CDR3 region has 16 residues. Trimming removed 2 bases at V and 0 bases at J, with 11 bases between. The CDR3 DNA reads as TGTGCCAGCAGTTACCATTCCGTCGACTCTGGAAACACCATATATTTT. Its protein is CASSYHSVDSGNTIYF.

In DNA, the CDR3 is TGCGCCAGCAGCTTGTCCACAGGGGCAGGGACTGAAGCTTTCTTT. Its protein is CASSLSTGAGTEAFF. This chain uses TRBV5-1 with TRBJ1-1, with 7 bases fitting TRBD1. Germline V gene lookup returns CDR1 SGHRS and CDR2 YFSETQ. CDR3 length: 15 amino acids. V lost 1 base to trimming and J lost 5 bases; unmatched junction nucleotides: 8.

The chain employs TRBV11-3 and TRBJ1-6; D perhaps matches TRBD1 (5 bases). Trimming pared 5 bases from V and 7 bases from J, leaving 12 bases between. Per germline, CDR1 SGHNT and CDR2 YENEEA. The CDR3 runs to 14 residues. The CDR3 here is CASSAGRENSPLHF. The CDR3 region has the DNA TGTGCCAGCAGCGCCGGCAGGGAGAATTCACCCCTCCACTTT.

The V and J genes are TRBV24-1 and TRBJ1-2; tentative D call: TRBD1 (5 bases). Germline CDR1 reads KGHDR; CDR2 reads SFDVKD. V was cut by 5 bases and J by 4 bases, with 19 bases left in between. The CDR3 runs 16 residues. The CDR3 protein is CATSAELRAGGYGYTF. Here the CDR3 DNA reads TGTGCCACCAGTGCCGAGCTCCGGGCCGGGGGCTATGGCTACACCTTC.

The chain recombines TRBV7-9 with TRBJ2-7; 7 bases map to TRBD2. Looked up from germline, CDR1 is SEHNR and CDR2 is FQNEAQ (reference sequence). V lost 1 base to trimming and J lost 1 base; unmatched junction nucleotides: 4. The CDR3 totals 15 residues. CDR3 sequence reads: CASSLGGSGSYEQYF. CDR3 bases: TGTGCCAGCAGCTTAGGCGGGAGTGGGTCCTACGAGCAGTACTTC.

The J gene is TRBJ1-1, the V gene TRBV19; the match to TRBD1 covers 8 bases. Germline trimming cut 6 bases from V and 5 bases from J; bases unmatched to any gene: 2. Germline V gene sequence: CDR1 LNHDA, CDR2 SQIVND (reference sequence). The CDR3 has 12 residues. Written as DNA, the CDR3 is TGTGCCAGTAGCAGGGGGCGGACTGAAGCTTTCTTT. It codes for CASSRGRTEAFF.

This clone was observed a few times. V gene TRBV6-1 combines with J gene TRBJ1-1, with D hard to call. The V gene's germline CDR1 is MNHNS and CDR2 SASEGT. CDR3 length: 13 amino acids. V lost 3 bases and J 1 base, leaving 6 bases between the germline ends. CDR3 residues: CASSESANTEAFF. CDR3 bases: TGTGCCAGCAGTGAGTCCGCGAACACTGAAGCTTTCTTT.

The chain is built from TRBV30 and TRBJ1-3; D remains unclear. Trimming shortened V by 5 bases and J by 3 bases, and 8 bases separated the two germline ends. The CDR3 extends over 12 amino acids. Germline CDR1 and CDR2: GTSNPN and SVGIG (reference sequence). CDR3 sequence: CAWLEVGNTIYF. The DNA of the CDR3 is TGTGCCTGGTTGGAAGTTGGAAACACCATATATTTT.

V is TRBV19 and J is TRBJ1-5; 7 positions agree with TRBD1. From germline, CDR1 is LNHDA and CDR2 SQIVND (reference sequence). There are 16 residues in the CDR3. After removal of 6 bases from V and 5 bases from J, the junction contained 13 bases not matched to a gene. The CDR3 here is CASSRRSPRGDQPQHF. The CDR3 DNA follows: TGTGCCAGTAGCCGACGATCTCCCAGGGGGGATCAGCCCCAGCATTTT.

This clone was seen only once. The chain joins TRBV6-1 to TRBJ1-1; D unclear. V was pared by 4 bases and J by 0 bases, with 21 bases between. This CDR3 contains 18 residues. Germline CDR1 MNHNS, CDR2 SASEGT. The CDR3 sequence: CASSAPRQQLAMNTEAFF. The CDR3 nucleotides are TGTGCCAGCAGTGCCCCACGACAACAATTAGCGATGAACACTGAAGCTTTCTTT.

The chain joins TRBV7-3 to TRBJ2-2; 9 bases match TRBD2. CDR1 and CDR2 from the germline V gene are SGHTA and FQGTGA. J lost 5 bases, V lost 5 bases, and 18 bases had no gene match. This CDR3 has 19 residues. CDR3 region: CASSQWDIAGGPGTGELFF. CDR3 nucleotides: TGTGCCAGCAGCCAGTGGGACATTGCGGGAGGGCCAGGAACCGGGGAGCTGTTTTTT.

The rearrangement uses TRBV27 and TRBJ1-6; a possible D gene is TRBD1 (5 bases). This CDR3 is 15 amino acids long. Germline V lookup: CDR1 MNHEY, CDR2 SMNVEV (reference sequence). Trimming stripped 6 bases from V and 6 bases from J, with 15 bases between. CDR3 bases: TGTGCCAGCAGATCGGGGGGGGGAATTAATTCACCCCTCCACTTT. Encoded protein: CASRSGGGINSPLHF.